The rows below give T cell receptor beta chains drawn from one sample of a study of blood T cell repertoires in COVID-19. Repertoires were generated with immunoSEQ multiplex PCR, while TCRdb's copy carries only in-frame clones and drops some. The sample consists of some 100,000 clones, approximately 87% of them appearing once. Material: peripheral blood. The receptors were gathered from a human donor with active COVID-19. The donor label of this sample is uncertain. Both conserved end residues are part of each CDR3. D genes are given only for firm matches. Some rows mark clone size as missing; the rest say once, few, many or name a class of expanded clone.

j_call clone_size cdr3_length d_call v_call cdr3_nt cdr3_aa
TRBJ1-1 few 13 NA TRBV19 TGTGCCAGTAGTATGTCAGGGATGGGTGAAGCTTTCTTT CASSMSGMGEAFF
TRBJ1-5 NA 14 NA TRBV30 TGTGCCTGGAGTGTGCGGCAGCCGAATCAGCCCCAGCATTTT CAWSVRQPNQPQHF
TRBJ1-1 NA 14 TRBD1 TRBV18 TGTGCCAGCTCACCGGGACAGGGAAGCTTTGAAGCTTTCTTT CASSPGQGSFEAFF
TRBJ1-2 NA 14 TRBD1 TRBV3-1/TRBV3-2 TGTGCCAGCAGCCCCCGGACAGGGATAAAAGGCTACACCTTC CASSPRTGIKGYTF
TRBJ2-1 NA 14 NA TRBV20-1 TGCAGTGCTAGTCGGCGGGGTTTTTCCAATGAGCAGTTCTTC CSASRRGFSNEQFF
TRBJ2-7 few 15 TRBD2 TRBV3-1/TRBV3-2 TGTGCCAGCAGCCATCTAGCGGGGGGGCCTTACGAGCAGTACTTC CASSHLAGGPYEQYF
TRBJ2-7 NA 13 TRBD1 TRBV6-5 TGTGCCAGCACTCGGGACAGCGCCTACGAGCAGTACTTC CASTRDSAYEQYF
TRBJ2-7 NA 13 NA TRBV7-9 TGTGCCAGCAGCTTATCAGGTGTTCACGAGCAGTACTTC CASSLSGVHEQYF
TRBJ2-1 NA 17 TRBD2 TRBV11-2 TGTGCCAGCAGCCGACGAACTAGCGGGGGGAGTAACAATGAGCAGTTCTTC CASSRRTSGGSNNEQFF
TRBJ2-3 NA 17 TRBD2 TRBV3-1/TRBV3-2 TGTGCCAGCAGCCAAGGGTTGGAGGGACTAGCGGGGAATACGCAGTATTTT CASSQGLEGLAGNTQYF